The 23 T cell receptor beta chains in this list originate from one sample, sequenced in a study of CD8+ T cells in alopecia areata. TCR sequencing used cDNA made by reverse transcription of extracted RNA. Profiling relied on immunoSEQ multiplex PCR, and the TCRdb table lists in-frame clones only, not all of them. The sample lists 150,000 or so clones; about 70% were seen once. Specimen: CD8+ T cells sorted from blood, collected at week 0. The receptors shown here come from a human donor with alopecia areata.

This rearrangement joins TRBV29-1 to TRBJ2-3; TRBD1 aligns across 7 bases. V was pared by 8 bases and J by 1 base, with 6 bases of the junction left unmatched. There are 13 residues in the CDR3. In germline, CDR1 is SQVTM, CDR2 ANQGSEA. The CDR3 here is CSLYTGGTDTQYF. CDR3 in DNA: TGCAGCCTATACACAGGGGGCACAGATACGCAGTATTTT.

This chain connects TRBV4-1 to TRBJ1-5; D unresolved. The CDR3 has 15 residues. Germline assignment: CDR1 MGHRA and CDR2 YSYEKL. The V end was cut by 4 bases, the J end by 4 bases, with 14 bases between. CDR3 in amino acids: CASSPQAFRNQPQHF. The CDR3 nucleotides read TGCGCCAGCAGCCCCCAAGCGTTTCGGAATCAGCCCCAGCATTTT.

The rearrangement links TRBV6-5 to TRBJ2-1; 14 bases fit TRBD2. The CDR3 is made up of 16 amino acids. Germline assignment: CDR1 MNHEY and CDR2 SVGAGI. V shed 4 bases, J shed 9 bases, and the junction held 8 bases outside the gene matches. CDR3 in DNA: TGTGCCAGCAGTTTTTCGACTAGCGGGGGGGGAAGTGAGCAGTTCTTC. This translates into CASSFSTSGGGSEQFF.

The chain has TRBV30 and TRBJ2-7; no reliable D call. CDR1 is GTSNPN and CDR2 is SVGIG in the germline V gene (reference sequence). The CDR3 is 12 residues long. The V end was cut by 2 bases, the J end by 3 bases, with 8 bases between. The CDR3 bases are TGTGCCTGGAGTAGGAAATACTACGAGCAGTACTTC. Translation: CAWSRKYYEQYF.

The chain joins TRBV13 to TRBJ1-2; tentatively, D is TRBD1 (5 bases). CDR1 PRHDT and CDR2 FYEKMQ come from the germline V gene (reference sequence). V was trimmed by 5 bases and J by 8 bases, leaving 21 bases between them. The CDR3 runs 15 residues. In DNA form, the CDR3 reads TGTGCCAGCAGCGCTGGCGGGACGGGCTCACAGGGCTACACCTTC. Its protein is CASSAGGTGSQGYTF.

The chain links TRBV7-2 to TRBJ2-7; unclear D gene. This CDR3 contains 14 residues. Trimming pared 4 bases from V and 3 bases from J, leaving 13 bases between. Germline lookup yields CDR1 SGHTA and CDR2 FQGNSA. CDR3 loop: CASSSGVSLYEQYF. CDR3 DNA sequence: TGTGCCAGCAGCTCCGGAGTCTCCCTCTACGAGCAGTACTTC.

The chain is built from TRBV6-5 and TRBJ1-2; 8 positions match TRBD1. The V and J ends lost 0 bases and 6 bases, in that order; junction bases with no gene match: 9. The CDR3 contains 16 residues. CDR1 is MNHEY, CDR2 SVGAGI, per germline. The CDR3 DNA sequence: TGTGCCAGCAGTTACTCCATGGGCCAGGGGGCGCATGGCTACACCTTC. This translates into CASSYSMGQGAHGYTF.

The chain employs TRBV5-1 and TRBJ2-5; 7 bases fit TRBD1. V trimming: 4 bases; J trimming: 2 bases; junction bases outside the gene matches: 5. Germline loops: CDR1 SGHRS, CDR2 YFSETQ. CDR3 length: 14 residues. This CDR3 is CASSPTTGQETQYF. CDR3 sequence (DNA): TGCGCCAGCAGCCCCACGACAGGGCAAGAGACCCAGTACTTC.

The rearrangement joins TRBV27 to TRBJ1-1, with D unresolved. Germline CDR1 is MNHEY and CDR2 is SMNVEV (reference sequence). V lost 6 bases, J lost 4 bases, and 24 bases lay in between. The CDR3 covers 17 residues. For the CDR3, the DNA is TGTGCCAGCAGCCTAACTTCCCGGGTAAGCGCTCGCACTGAAGCTTTCTTT. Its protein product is CASSLTSRVSARTEAFF.

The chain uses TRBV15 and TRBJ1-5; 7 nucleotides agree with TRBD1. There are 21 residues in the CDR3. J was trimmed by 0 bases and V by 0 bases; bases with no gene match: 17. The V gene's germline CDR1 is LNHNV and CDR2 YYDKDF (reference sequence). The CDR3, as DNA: TGTGCCACCAGCAGAGACGCCGACAGGGACCAAATCCGATATAGCAATCAGCCCCAGCATTTT. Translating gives CATSRDADRDQIRYSNQPQHF.

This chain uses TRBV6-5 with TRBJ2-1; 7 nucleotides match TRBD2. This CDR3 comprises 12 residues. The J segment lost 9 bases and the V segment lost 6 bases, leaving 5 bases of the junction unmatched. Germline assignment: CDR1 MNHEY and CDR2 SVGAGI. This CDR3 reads CASRQTGGEQFF. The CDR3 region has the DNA TGTGCCAGCAGGCAGACGGGGGGTGAGCAGTTCTTC.

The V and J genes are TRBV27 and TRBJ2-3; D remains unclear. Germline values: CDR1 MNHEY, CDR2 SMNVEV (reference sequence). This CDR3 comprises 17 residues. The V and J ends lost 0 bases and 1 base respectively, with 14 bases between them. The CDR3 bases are TGTGCCAGCAGTTTATCGAATAACGGCAGACGCACAGATACGCAGTATTTT. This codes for CASSLSNNGRRTDTQYF.

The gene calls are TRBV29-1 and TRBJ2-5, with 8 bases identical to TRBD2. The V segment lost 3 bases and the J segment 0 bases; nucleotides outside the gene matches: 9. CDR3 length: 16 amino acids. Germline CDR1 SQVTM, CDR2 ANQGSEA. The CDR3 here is CSVEGSGDPYQETQYF. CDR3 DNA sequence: TGCAGCGTTGAGGGTAGCGGGGACCCGTACCAAGAGACCCAGTACTTC.

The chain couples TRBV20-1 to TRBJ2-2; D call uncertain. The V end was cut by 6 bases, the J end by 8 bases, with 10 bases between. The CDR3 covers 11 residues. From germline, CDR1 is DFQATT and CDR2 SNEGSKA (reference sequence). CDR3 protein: CSALDRGELFF. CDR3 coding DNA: TGCAGTGCACTCGACCGGGGGGAGCTGTTTTTT.

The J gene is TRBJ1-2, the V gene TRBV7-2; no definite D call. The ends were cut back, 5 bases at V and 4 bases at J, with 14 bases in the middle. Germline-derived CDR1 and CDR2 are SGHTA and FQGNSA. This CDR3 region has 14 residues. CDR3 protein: CASSPLDISYGYTF. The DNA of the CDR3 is TGTGCCAGCAGCCCTTTGGATATTTCCTATGGCTACACCTTC.

The CDR3 here is CASSLGTSGAHTDTQYF. The CDR3 DNA reads as TGTGCCAGCAGCTTAGGGACTAGCGGGGCTCACACAGATACGCAGTATTTT. This chain uses TRBV13 with TRBJ2-3; 11 nucleotides align to TRBD2. V was clipped by 0 bases and J by 2 bases; unmatched bases: 4. The CDR3 contains 17 residues. Germline lookup yields CDR1 PRHDT and CDR2 FYEKMQ (reference sequence).

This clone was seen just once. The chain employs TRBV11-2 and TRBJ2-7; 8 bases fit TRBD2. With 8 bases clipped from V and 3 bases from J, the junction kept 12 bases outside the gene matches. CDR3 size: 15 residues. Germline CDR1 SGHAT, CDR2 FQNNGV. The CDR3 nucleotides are TGTGCCAGCGGGAACGGGGGGGACCGCGTCTACGAGCAGTACTTC. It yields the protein CASGNGGDRVYEQYF.

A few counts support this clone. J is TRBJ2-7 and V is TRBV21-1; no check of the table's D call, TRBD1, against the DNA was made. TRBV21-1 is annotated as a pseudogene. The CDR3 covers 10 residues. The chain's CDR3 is CASTETAASF. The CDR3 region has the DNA TGTGCCAGCACCGAGACAGCAGCCTCCTTC.

The CDR3, as DNA: TGTGCCTGGATCCACAGGCCCGGGGAGCTGTTTTTT. This codes for CAWIHRPGELFF. J is TRBJ2-2 and V is TRBV30; D might be TRBD1 (5 bases). Germline V CDR1 and CDR2: GTSNPN, SVGIG (reference sequence). Between the trimmed V and J ends, which lost 4 bases and 6 bases, there was a span of 9 bases. The CDR3 is 12 amino acids.

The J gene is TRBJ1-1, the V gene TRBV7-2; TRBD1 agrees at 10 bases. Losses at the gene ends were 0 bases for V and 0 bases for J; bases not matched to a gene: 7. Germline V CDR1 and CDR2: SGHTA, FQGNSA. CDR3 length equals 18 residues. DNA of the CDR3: TGTGCCAGCAGCTTAGCGACAGGGGGCCTGGGTATGAACACTGAAGCTTTCTTT. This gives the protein CASSLATGGLGMNTEAFF.

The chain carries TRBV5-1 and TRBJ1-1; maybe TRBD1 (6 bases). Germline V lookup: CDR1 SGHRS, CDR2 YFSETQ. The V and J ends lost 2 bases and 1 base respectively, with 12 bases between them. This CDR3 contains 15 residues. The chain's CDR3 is CASSFGQRPNTEAFF. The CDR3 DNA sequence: TGCGCCAGCAGCTTCGGACAGCGACCGAACACTGAAGCTTTCTTT.

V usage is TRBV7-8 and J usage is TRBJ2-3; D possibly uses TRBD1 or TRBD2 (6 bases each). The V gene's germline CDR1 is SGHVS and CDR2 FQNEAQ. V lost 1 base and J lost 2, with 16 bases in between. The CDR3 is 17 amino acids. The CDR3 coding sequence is TGTGCCAGCAGCTTAGGATTCGGGGGCCCCACCACAGATACGCAGTATTTT. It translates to CASSLGFGGPTTDTQYF.

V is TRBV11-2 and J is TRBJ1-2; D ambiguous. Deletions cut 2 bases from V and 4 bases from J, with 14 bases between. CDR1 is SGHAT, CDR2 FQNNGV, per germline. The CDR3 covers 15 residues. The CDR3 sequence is CASSLSREAFYGYTF. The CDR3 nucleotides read TGTGCCAGCAGCTTAAGTCGGGAGGCCTTCTATGGCTACACCTTC.